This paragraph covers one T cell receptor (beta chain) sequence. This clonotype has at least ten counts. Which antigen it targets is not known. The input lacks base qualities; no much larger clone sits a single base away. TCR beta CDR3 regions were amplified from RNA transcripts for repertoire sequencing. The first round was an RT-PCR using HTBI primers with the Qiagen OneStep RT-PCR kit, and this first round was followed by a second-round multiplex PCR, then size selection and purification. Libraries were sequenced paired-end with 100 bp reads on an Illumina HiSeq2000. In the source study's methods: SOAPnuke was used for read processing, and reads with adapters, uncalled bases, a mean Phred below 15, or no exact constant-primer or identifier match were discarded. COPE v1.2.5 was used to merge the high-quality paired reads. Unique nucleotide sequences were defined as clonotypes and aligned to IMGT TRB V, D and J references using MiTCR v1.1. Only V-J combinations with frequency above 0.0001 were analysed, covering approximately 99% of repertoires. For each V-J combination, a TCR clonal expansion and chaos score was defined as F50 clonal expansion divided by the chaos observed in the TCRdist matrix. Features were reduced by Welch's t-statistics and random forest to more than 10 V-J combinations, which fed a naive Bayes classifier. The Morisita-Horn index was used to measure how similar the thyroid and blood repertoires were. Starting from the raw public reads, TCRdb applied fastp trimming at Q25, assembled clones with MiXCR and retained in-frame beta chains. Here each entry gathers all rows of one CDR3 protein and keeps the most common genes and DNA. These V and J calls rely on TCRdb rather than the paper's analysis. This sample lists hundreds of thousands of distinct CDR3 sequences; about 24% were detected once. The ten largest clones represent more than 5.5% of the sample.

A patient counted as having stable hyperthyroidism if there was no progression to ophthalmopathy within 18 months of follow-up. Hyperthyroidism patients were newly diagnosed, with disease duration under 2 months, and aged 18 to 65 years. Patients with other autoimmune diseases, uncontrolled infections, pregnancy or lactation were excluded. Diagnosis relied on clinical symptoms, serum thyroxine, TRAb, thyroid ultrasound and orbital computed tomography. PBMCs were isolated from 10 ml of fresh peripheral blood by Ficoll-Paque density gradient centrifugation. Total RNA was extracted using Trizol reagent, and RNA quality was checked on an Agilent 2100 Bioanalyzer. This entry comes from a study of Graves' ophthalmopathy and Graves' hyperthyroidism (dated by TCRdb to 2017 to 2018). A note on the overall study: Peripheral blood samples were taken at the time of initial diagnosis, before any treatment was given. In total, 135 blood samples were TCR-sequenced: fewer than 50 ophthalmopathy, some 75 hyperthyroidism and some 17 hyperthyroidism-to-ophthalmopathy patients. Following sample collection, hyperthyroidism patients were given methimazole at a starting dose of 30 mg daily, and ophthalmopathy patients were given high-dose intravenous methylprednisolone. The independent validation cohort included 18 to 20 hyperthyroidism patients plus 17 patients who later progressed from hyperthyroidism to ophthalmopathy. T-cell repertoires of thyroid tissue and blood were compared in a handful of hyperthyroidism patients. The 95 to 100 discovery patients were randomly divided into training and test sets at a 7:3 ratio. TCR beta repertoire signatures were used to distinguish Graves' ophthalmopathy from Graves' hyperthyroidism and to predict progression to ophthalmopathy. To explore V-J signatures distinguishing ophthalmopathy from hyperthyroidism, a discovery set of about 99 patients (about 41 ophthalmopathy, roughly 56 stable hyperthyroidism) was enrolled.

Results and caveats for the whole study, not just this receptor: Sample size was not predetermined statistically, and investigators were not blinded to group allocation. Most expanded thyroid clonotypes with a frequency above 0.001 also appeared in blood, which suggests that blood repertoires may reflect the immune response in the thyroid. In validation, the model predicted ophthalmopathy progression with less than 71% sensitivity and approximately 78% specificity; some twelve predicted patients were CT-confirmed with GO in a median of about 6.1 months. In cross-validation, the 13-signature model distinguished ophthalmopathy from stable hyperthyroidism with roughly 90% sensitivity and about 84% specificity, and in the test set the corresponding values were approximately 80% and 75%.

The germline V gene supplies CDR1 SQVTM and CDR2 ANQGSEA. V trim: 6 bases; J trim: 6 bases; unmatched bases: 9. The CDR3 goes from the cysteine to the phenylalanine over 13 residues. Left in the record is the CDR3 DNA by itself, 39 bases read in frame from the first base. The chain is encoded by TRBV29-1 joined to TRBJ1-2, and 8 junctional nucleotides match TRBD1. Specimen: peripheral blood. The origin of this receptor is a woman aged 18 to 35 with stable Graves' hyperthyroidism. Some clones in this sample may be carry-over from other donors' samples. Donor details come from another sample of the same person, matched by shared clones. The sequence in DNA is TGCAGCGTCGGAAGCCGGACAGGGAATGGCTACACCTTC. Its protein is CSVGSRTGNGYTF.